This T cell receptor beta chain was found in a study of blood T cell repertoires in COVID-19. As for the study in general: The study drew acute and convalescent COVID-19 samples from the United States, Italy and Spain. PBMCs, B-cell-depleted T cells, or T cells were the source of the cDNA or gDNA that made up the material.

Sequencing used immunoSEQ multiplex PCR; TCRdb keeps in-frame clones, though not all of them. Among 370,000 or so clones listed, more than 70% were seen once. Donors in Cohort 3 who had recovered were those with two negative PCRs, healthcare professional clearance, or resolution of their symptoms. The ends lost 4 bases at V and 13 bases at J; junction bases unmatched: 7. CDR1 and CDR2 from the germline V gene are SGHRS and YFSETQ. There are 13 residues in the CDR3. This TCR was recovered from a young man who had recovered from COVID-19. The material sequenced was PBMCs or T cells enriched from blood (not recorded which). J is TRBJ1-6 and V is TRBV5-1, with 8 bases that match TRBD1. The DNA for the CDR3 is TGCGCCAGCAGCGTAACAGGGGGAACGCCCCTCCACTTT. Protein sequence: CASSVTGGTPLHF.